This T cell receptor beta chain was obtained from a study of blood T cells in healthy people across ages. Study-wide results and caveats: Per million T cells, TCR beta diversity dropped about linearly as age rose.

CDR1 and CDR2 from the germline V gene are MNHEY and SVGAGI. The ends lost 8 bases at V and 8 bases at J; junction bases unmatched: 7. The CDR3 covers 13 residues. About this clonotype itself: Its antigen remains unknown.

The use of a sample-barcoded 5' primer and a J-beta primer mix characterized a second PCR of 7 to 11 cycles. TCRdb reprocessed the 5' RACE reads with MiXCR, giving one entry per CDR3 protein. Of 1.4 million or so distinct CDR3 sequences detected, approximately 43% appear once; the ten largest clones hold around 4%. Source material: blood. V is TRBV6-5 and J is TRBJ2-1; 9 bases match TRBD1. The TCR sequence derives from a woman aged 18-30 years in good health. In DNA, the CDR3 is TGTGCCAGCCGGGACAGGGCGGTCGATGAGCAGTTCTTC. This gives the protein CASRDRAVDEQFF.